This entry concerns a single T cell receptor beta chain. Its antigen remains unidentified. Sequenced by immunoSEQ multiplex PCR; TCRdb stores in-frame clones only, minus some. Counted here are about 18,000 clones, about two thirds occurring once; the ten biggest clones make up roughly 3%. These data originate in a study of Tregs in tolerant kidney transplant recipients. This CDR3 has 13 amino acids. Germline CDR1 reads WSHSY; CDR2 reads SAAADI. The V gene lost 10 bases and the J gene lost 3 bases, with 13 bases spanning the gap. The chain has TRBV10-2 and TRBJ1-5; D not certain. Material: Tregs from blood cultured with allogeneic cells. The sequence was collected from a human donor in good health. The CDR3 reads CATSRHNNQPQHF. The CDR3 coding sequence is TGCGCCACCTCGAGACACAACAATCAGCCCCAGCATTTT.